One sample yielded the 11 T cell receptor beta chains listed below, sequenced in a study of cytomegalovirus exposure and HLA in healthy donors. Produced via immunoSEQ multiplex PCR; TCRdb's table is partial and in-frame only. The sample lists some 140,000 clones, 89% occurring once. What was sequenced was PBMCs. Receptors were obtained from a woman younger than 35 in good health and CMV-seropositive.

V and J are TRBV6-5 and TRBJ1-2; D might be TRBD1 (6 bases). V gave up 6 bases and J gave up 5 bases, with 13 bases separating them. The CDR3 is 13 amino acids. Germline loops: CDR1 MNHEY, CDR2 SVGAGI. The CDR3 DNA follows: TGTGCCAGCAGCATTCCAGGGGCTTATGGCTACACCTTC. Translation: CASSIPGAYGYTF.

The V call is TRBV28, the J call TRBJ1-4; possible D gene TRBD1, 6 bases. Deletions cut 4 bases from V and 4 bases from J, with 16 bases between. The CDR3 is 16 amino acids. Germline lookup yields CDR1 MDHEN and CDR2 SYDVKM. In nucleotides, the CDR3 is TGTGCCAGCAGTTCCCACACACAGGGCCGTAATGAAAAACTGTTTTTT. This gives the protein CASSSHTQGRNEKLFF. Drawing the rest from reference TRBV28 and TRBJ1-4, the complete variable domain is DVKVTQSSRYLVKRTGEKVFLECVQDMDHENMFWYRQDPGLGLRLIYFSYDVKMKEKGDIPEGYSVSREKKERFSLILESASTNQTSMYLCASSSHTQGRNEKLFFGSGTQLSVL.

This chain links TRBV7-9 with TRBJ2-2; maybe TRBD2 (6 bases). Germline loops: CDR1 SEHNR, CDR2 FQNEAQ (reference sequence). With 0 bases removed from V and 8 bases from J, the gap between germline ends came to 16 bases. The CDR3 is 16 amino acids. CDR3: CASSLAASSGVGELFF. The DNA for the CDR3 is TGTGCCAGCAGCTTAGCGGCCAGTTCGGGAGTGGGGGAGCTGTTTTTT.

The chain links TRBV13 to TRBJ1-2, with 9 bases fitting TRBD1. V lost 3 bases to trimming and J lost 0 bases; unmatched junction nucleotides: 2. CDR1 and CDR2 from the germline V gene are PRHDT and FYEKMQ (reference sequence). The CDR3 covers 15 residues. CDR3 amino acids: CASSLGQGANYGYTF. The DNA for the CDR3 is TGTGCCAGCAGCTTGGGACAGGGAGCTAACTATGGCTACACCTTC.

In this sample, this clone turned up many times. The CDR3 nucleotides read TGTGCCAGCAGCCAAGATGCGGGGGCCTCCTACAATGAGCAGTTCTTC. It codes for CASSQDAGASYNEQFF. The V gene is TRBV4-2, the J gene TRBJ2-1; TRBD2 is a possible D gene (7 bases). The CDR3 totals 16 residues. Germline V gives CDR1 LGHNA, CDR2 YNFKEQ. Deletions cut 0 bases from V and 0 bases from J, with 9 bases between.

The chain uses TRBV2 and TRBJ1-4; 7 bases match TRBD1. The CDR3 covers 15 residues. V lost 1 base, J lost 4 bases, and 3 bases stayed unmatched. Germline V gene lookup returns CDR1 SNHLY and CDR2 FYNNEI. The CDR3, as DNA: TGTGCCAGCAGTGAAGAGGGGGCAGTTAATGAAAAACTGTTTTTT. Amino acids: CASSEEGAVNEKLFF.

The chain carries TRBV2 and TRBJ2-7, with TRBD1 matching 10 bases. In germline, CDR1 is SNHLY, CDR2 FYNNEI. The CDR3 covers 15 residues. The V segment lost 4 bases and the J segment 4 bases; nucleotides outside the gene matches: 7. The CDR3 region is CASSAPGTGVYEQYF. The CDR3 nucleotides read TGTGCCAGCAGTGCCCCCGGGACAGGGGTTTACGAGCAGTACTTC.

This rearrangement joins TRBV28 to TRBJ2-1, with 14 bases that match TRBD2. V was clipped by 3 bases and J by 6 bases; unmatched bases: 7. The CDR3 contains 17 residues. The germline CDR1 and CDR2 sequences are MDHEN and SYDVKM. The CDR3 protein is CASSFRTSGGPINEQFF. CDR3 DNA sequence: TGTGCCAGCAGTTTCCGGACTAGCGGGGGGCCGATCAATGAGCAGTTCTTC. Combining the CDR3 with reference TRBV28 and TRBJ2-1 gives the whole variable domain DVKVTQSSRYLVKRTGEKVFLECVQDMDHENMFWYRQDPGLGLRLIYFSYDVKMKEKGDIPEGYSVSREKKERFSLILESASTNQTSMYLCASSFRTSGGPINEQFFGPGTRLTVL.

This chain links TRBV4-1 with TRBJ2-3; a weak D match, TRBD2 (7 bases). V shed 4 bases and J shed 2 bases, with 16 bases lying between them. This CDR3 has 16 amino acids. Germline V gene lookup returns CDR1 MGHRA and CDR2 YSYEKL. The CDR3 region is CASSLLRGGPTDTQYF. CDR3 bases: TGCGCCAGCAGCCTCTTGAGGGGGGGCCCCACAGATACGCAGTATTTT.

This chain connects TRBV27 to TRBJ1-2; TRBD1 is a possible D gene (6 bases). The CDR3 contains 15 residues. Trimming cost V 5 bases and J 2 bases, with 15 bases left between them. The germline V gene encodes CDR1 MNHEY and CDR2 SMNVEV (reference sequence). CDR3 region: CASSPQTTGNYGYTF. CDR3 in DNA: TGTGCCAGCAGTCCCCAAACAACAGGGAACTATGGCTACACCTTC.

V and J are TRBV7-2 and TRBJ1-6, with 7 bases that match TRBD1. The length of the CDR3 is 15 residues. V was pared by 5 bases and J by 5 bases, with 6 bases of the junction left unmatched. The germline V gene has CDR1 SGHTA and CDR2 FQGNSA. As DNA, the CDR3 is TGTGCCAGCAGCCCTCAACAGGGGCATAATTCACCCCTCCACTTT. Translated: CASSPQQGHNSPLHF.